Presented here are 5 T cell receptor beta chains from one specimen sequenced in a study of response to subunit inactivated influenza vaccine. TCRdb re-derived calls from the RT-PCR reads in MiXCR, one entry per CDR3 protein. This table has roughly 790,000 distinct CDR3 sequences, 20% to 25% appearing once. The starting material was PBMCs from blood, obtained 4 to 6 days after vaccination. The receptor set was obtained from a man aged 50 or older who received an inactivated influenza vaccine.

The chain has TRBV7-2 and TRBJ1-5, with D possibly TRBD1 on 5 matching bases. The V gene's germline CDR1 is SGHTA and CDR2 FQGNSA. The V end was cut by 5 bases, the J end by 3 bases, with 11 bases between. The CDR3 contains 14 residues. The CDR3 region has the DNA TGTGCCAGCAGCGCCGGGACGGACAATCAGCCCCAGCATTTT. It is translated as CASSAGTDNQPQHF. Complete variable domain (other parts from reference TRBV7-2 and TRBJ1-5): GAGVSQSPSNKVTEKGKDVELRCDPISGHTALYWYRQSLGQGLEFLIYFQGNSAPDKSGLPSDRFSAERTGGSVSTLTIQRTQQEDSAVYLCASSAGTDNQPQHFGDGTRLSIL.

This clonotype showed up just a few times. DNA for the CDR3: TGCGCCAGCAGCTCTATCGGGCCTCACAATGAGCAGTTCTTC. Residues: CASSSIGPHNEQFF. The J gene is TRBJ2-1, the V gene TRBV5-1; D is undetermined. V was pared by 3 bases and J by 5 bases, with 12 bases between. Germline CDR1 is SGHRS and CDR2 is YFSETQ. The CDR3 extends over 14 amino acids.

A few counts support this clonotype. This chain uses TRBV12-3 or TRBV12-4 with TRBJ2-2, with unresolved D. V was shortened by 3 bases and J by 5 bases, with 13 bases between the two germline ends. CDR3 length: 15 residues. The CDR3 coding sequence is TGTGCCAGCAGTTTCAGTAGTTTATGGACCGGGGAGCTGTTTTTT. Translated: CASSFSSLWTGELFF.

This clonotype was seen many times. This chain's CDR3 is CSASPPTGTDTQYF. The CDR3, as DNA: TGCAGTGCTAGCCCCCCGACGGGCACAGATACGCAGTATTTT. The chain carries TRBV20-1 and TRBJ2-3, with D uncertain. V shed 3 bases and J shed 1 base, with 11 bases lying between them. The CDR3 consists of 14 residues. Germline loops: CDR1 DFQATT, CDR2 SNEGSKA (reference sequence).

The chain joins TRBV29-1 to TRBJ2-1; 13 bases are shared with TRBD2. J was trimmed by 10 bases and V by 6 bases; bases with no gene match: 9. Germline V gene lookup returns CDR1 SQVTM and CDR2 ANQGSEA. This CDR3 region has 14 residues. The CDR3 reads CSVHTSGRAREQFF. The CDR3 nucleotides are TGCAGCGTGCATACTAGCGGGAGGGCTCGGGAGCAGTTCTTC.